This entry features one TCR beta chain sequence. This clonotype was observed at least ten times. Its antigen specificity is not known. No per-base quality is available; no much larger clone lies one base away. This entry comes from a study of T cells in Graves' hyperthyroidism and ophthalmopathy (dated by TCRdb to 2018 to 2020). Study-wide context: Peripheral blood was sampled at the time of initial diagnosis, prior to any treatment. Once sampling was done, hyperthyroidism patients were given methimazole at a starting dose of 30 mg daily, whereas ophthalmopathy patients were given high-dose intravenous methylprednisolone. To identify distinguishing TCR V-J signatures, a discovery cohort of 95 to 100 patients was used, comprising 43 with Graves' ophthalmopathy and under 60 with stable Graves' hyperthyroidism. The study also compared thyroid tissue and blood T-cell repertoires from about 6 Graves' hyperthyroidism patients. Prospective prediction of ophthalmopathy was tested in an independent validation cohort consisting of some 19 hyperthyroidism patients and more than 15 patients who later progressed to ophthalmopathy. According to the paper, TCR Vbeta CDR3 sequencing was carried out on about 140 peripheral blood samples, which came from 40 to 45 ophthalmopathy, around 75 hyperthyroidism and approximately 17 progressor patients. The 100 discovery patients were randomly split 7:3 into training and test sets.

Study-wide findings and limitations: During validation, the model predicted progression to ophthalmopathy a median of approximately 6 months ahead of onset, with almost 71% sensitivity and 72% to 80% specificity. A 13 V-J signature model separated ophthalmopathy from stable hyperthyroidism, with approximately 87% sensitivity and around 84% specificity in cross-validation and 80%/75% in testing. No statistical method was used to set the sample size in advance, and investigators knew the group allocation. Most expanded thyroid clonotypes (frequency above 0.001) were also found in blood, which suggests that blood repertoires may mirror thyroid immune responses.

The TCR beta CDR3 regions were amplified from the RNA transcripts. The TCR CDR3 was subjected to a first round of RT-PCR using the HTBI primer set and the Qiagen OneStep RT-PCR kit. Libraries were constructed in a second round of multiplex PCR, after which size selection and purification were performed. Paired-end sequencing of the libraries was performed with 100 bp reads on an Illumina HiSeq2000. The original methods were these. SOAPnuke was used to process the raw data, with reads discarded if the reads contained adapters or uncalled bases, had a mean Phred below 15, or lacked an exact constant-primer or identifier match. COPE v1.2.5 was used to merge high-quality paired reads, and clonotypes were defined as unique nucleotide sequences. MiTCR v1.1 was used to align the clonotypes against IMGT TRBV, TRBD and TRBJ reference segments. The analysis included only V-J combinations with a frequency above 0.0001, which together covered about 99% of the repertoires. A TCS score was defined as the ratio between F50 (clonal expansion) and ExV (chaos), using BLOSUM62-based TCRdist between CDR3 peptides within each V-J. Welch's t-statistics and random forest reduced roughly 500 V-J features to roughly 13, which were used in a naive Bayes classifier (R e1071). The public reads were reprocessed in TCRdb via fastp at Q25 and MiXCR, keeping in-frame beta chains. Each entry merges the rows of one CDR3 protein and shows their most common DNA and genes. The V and J calls and clone size are TCRdb's, not the authors'. This sample gives hundreds of thousands of distinct CDR3 sequences in total; roughly 15% of them show up just once. The ten largest clones take up 10% of the sample.

The CDR3 contains 14 residues, cysteine and phenylalanine counted. Left in the record is the CDR3 DNA by itself, 42 bases read in frame from the first base. V is pared back by 7 bases and J by 0 bases, with 13 bases lying between the germline termini. CDR1 and CDR2 are read off the germline V gene as SNHLY and FYNNEI. Stable Graves' hyperthyroidism was defined as no progression to ophthalmopathy during 18 months of follow-up. Hyperthyroidism patients were newly diagnosed, with disease duration under 2 months, and aged 18 to 65 years. Exclusion was applied to patients with uncontrolled infections, other autoimmune diseases, pregnancy or lactation. Diagnoses were established on the basis of clinical symptoms, serum thyroxine and TRAb, thyroid ultrasound, and orbital computed tomography. PBMCs were separated from roughly 10 ml of fresh peripheral blood using Ficoll-Paque density gradient centrifugation. Trizol reagent was used to extract total RNA, and RNA quality was then checked on an Agilent 2100 Bioanalyzer.

The receptor comes from a woman aged 18-30 years with Graves' hyperthyroidism. Recombination linked TRBV2 to TRBJ2-7; possibly the D gene is TRBD2, per 6 matching bases. The sequencing sample was made of blood. The CDR3 in this case is CASMRDGISYEQYF. In nucleotides, the sequence is TGTGCCAGCATGCGGGACGGGATCTCCTACGAGCAGTACTTC.